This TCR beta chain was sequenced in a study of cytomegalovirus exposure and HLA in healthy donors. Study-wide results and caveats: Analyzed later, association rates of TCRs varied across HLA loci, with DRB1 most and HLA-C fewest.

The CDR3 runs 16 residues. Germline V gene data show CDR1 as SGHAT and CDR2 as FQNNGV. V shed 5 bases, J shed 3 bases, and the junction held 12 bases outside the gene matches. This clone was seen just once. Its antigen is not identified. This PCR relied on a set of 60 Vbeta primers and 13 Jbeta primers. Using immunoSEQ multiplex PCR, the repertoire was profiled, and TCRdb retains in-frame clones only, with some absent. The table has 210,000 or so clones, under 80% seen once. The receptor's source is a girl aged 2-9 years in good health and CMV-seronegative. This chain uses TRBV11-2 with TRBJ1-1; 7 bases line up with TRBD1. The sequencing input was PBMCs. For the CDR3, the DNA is TGTGCCAGCAGCCCTACATTAACAGGGGAGGACACTGAAGCTTTCTTT. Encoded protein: CASSPTLTGEDTEAFF.